Listed below are T cell receptor beta chains from one sample, sequenced in a study of blood T cell repertoires in COVID-19. Some clones are missing from TCRdb's copy, which holds only in-frame ones; the method was immunoSEQ multiplex PCR. The sample contains under 100,000 clones, about 89% of which appear only once. The sequencing sample was made of peripheral blood. The source of these receptors is a woman aged 70-85 years with acute or convalescent COVID-19. The CDR3 runs from the conserved cysteine through the conserved F or W. The D gene is left open where the match is weak. The listing skips clone size in some rows; elsewhere it reads once, few, many or a size class.

J | V | size | D | DNA | CDR3
TRBJ2-2 | TRBV30 | NA | TRBD2 | TGTGCCTGGATCAGCGGGAGATTAGCCGGGGAGCTGTTTTTT | CAWISGRLAGELFF
TRBJ2-4 | TRBV7-2 | NA | NA | TGTGCCAGCAGCTTCTTCAGGGGTGGGTCCAAAAACATTCAGTACTTC | CASSFFRGGSKNIQYF
TRBJ1-3 | TRBV6-5 | NA | TRBD1 | TGTGCCAGCAGTACCCAGACAGGGGGCGGAAACACCATATATTTT | CASSTQTGGGNTIYF
TRBJ1-2 | TRBV12-3/TRBV12-4 | NA | TRBD1 | TGTGCCAGCAGTTTAGGACAGGGGGCTGGCTACACCTTC | CASSLGQGAGYTF
TRBJ2-7 | TRBV19 | NA | NA | TGTGCCAGTAGTATCGGAGTAGGTTCCTACGAGCAGTACTTC | CASSIGVGSYEQYF
TRBJ2-3 | TRBV27 | NA | TRBD2 | TGTGCCAGCAGTTCCGAAATCCTAGCGGGACGCACAGATACGCAGTATTTT | CASSSEILAGRTDTQYF
TRBJ1-2 | TRBV28 | NA | TRBD1 | TGTGCCAGCAGCAAACCGGGACAGACTAACTATGGCTACACCTTC | CASSKPGQTNYGYTF
TRBJ1-4 | TRBV6-5 | NA | NA | TGTGCCAGCAGTTACTCCCGGTCCCTTAATGAAAAACTGTTTTTT | CASSYSRSLNEKLFF
TRBJ2-1 | TRBV19 | NA | TRBD2 | TGTGCCAGTAGGCCCCAGGGCGGGAGGGCCCCTGAGCAGTTCTTC | CASRPQGGRAPEQFF
TRBJ1-3 | TRBV5-1 | NA | NA | TGCGCCAGCAGCCGACAGGCGGATGGAAACACCATATATTTT | CASSRQADGNTIYF
TRBJ2-1 | TRBV5-1 | NA | NA | TGCGCCAGCAGCTTGGAGAAGAGCTCCTACAATGAGCAGTTCTTC | CASSLEKSSYNEQFF
TRBJ2-1 | TRBV12-1 | NA | NA | TGTGCCAGCAGCTTTGTTGGGACTAGCGGGAGGGCCGAGGAGCAGTTCTTC | CASSFVGTSGRAEEQFF
TRBJ1-6 | TRBV27 | NA | TRBD1 | TGTGCCAGCAGAAACACAGGGGGGGATTCACCCCTCCACTTT | CASRNTGGDSPLHF
TRBJ1-1 | TRBV5-1 | NA | NA | TGCGCCAGCAGCTTGGTCGGTGGGGGGTTCTTTTCTGAAGCTTTCTTT | CASSLVGGGFFSEAFF
TRBJ2-1 | TRBV3-1/TRBV3-2 | once | TRBD1 | TGTGCCAGCATTTCATACGGGACAGGGACTGCGCCGGGCTACAATGAGCAGTTCTTC | CASISYGTGTAPGYNEQFF
TRBJ2-3 | TRBV29-1 | NA | NA | TGCAGCGTTGGCACAGGTTCAGATACGCAGTATTTT | CSVGTGSDTQYF
TRBJ1-6 | TRBV7-9 | NA | NA | TGTGCCAGCGGAAGACAGATGGATAATTCACCCCTCCACTTT | CASGRQMDNSPLHF
TRBJ1-5 | TRBV12-5 | NA | TRBD1 | TGTGCTAGTGGTCCACAGGGGTGGCCGAGCAATCAGCCCCAGCATTTT | CASGPQGWPSNQPQHF
TRBJ2-6 | TRBV5-6 | NA | TRBD1 | TGTGCCAGCAGCTCTGGGACAGGAGACGTCCTGACTTTC | CASSSGTGDVLTF
TRBJ2-5 | TRBV5-1 | NA | TRBD1 | TGCGCCAGCAGCACCCAAGGACAGGGGGATCCAGAGACCCAGTACTTC | CASSTQGQGDPETQYF
TRBJ1-1 | TRBV24-1 | NA | TRBD1 | TGTGCCACCAGTGATGCACCCGGGACAGGGAGGCTCGAAGCTTTCTTT | CATSDAPGTGRLEAFF
TRBJ2-2 | TRBV6-5 | NA | NA | TGTGCCAGTGGGAGTTGGGACACCGGGGAGCTGTTTTTT | CASGSWDTGELFF
TRBJ2-5 | TRBV2 | once | TRBD1 | TGTGCCAGCAGTGGGGTAGGGACAGCAGAAGAGACCCAGTACTTC | CASSGVGTAEETQYF
TRBJ1-1 | TRBV10-1 | once | NA | TGCGCCAGCAGTGTAAACAGGGCGAACACTGAAGCTTTCTTT | CASSVNRANTEAFF
TRBJ1-2 | TRBV6-5 | NA | TRBD1 | TGTGCCAGCAGTTACCCCGGGACAGGGGATTATGGCTACACCTTC | CASSYPGTGDYGYTF
TRBJ2-3 | TRBV7-9 | NA | NA | TGTGCCAGCACCAAGACAGGGGAGGGCGCAGATACGCAGTATTTT | CASTKTGEGADTQYF
TRBJ1-5 | TRBV2 | NA | TRBD1 | TGTGCCAGCAGGGAGGTCGGGACAGCGAATCAGCCCCAGCATTTT | CASREVGTANQPQHF
TRBJ2-7 | TRBV7-2 | NA | TRBD2 | TGTGCCAGCAGCTTATTAGCGGGAGAGCAGTACTTC | CASSLLAGEQYF
TRBJ1-1 | TRBV7-9 | NA | NA | TGTGCCAGCAGCTTAGGGTGGGCGAACACTGAAGCTTTCTTT | CASSLGWANTEAFF
TRBJ2-3 | TRBV6-1 | NA | NA | TGTGCCAGCAGTGAACGAGGCGGGATGGCAGATACGCAGTATTTT | CASSERGGMADTQYF
TRBJ2-2 | TRBV21-1 | NA | NA | TGTGCCAGCAGCGGGGGGGAGGGATCCGCGAACACCGGGGAGCTGTTTTTT | CASSGGEGSANTGELFF
TRBJ2-2 | TRBV10-1 | NA | NA | TGCGCCAGCCGGAGGGGGCCAACTAATACCGGGGAGCTGTTTTTT | CASRRGPTNTGELFF
TRBJ1-2 | TRBV19 | NA | NA | TGTGCCAGTAGTACCCCCCTTTCGGGTGCGAGCTATGGCTACACCTTC | CASSTPLSGASYGYTF
TRBJ1-4 | TRBV7-9 | NA | TRBD1 | TGTGCCAGCAGCTGGGGACAGGGTAATGAAAAACTGTTTTTT | CASSWGQGNEKLFF
TRBJ1-1 | TRBV30 | once | NA | TGTGCCTGGAGAGGGAGTACTGAAGCTTTCTTT | CAWRGSTEAFF
TRBJ2-3 | TRBV9 | NA | TRBD2 | TGTGCCAGCAGCGTAGGCGGGGGGGCGCGCGGGGATACGCAGTATTTT | CASSVGGGARGDTQYF
TRBJ2-3 | TRBV11-3 | once | TRBD2 | TGTGCCAGCAGCTGCCTAGGCCTGGGACTAGCGGGGGACTGCACAGATACGCAGTATTTT | CASSCLGLGLAGDCTDTQYF
TRBJ1-2 | TRBV19 | NA | TRBD1 | TGTGCCAGTAGTATAGTCTCTGGGACAGCAAATGGCTACACCTTC | CASSIVSGTANGYTF
TRBJ2-2 | TRBV19 | NA | TRBD2 | TGTGCCAGTATAGGACTAGCGGCTAACACCGGGGAGCTGTTTTTT | CASIGLAANTGELFF
TRBJ1-3 | TRBV28 | NA | NA | TGTGCCAGCAGTTTAGATCTTGGGGCCGGAAACACCATATATTTT | CASSLDLGAGNTIYF
TRBJ2-2 | TRBV5-1 | NA | TRBD2 | TGCGCCAGCAGGAAGGGACTAGCGGGGGGAAACACCGGGGAGCTGTTTTTT | CASRKGLAGGNTGELFF
TRBJ1-1 | TRBV5-5 | NA | NA | TGTGCCAGCAGCTTGGACGGCAGGCGAGGGACTGAAGCTTTCTTT | CASSLDGRRGTEAFF
TRBJ2-3 | TRBV19 | NA | TRBD2 | TGTGCCAGTAGCCGGAGCGGGGGCCACACAGATACGCAGTATTTT | CASSRSGGHTDTQYF
TRBJ2-2 | TRBV19 | NA | TRBD1 | TGTGCCAGTAGCAACAGACAGGGATACACCGGGGAGCTGTTTTTT | CASSNRQGYTGELFF